Each of the 30 T cell receptor beta chains below was sequenced from the same sample in a study of blood T cell repertoires in COVID-19. The data were produced by immunoSEQ multiplex PCR, yet TCRdb's version contains in-frame clones alone and is incomplete. The sample consists of around 100,000 clones, around 66% of them appearing once. Sequencing was done on a sample of peripheral blood. Receptor source: a man older than 75 with acute or convalescent COVID-19.

The table lists this clone with a few counts. V gene TRBV13 combines with J gene TRBJ2-5, with 9 bases fitting TRBD1. V was pared by 4 bases and J by 3 bases, with 6 bases of the junction left unmatched. Germline assignment: CDR1 PRHDT and CDR2 FYEKMQ (reference sequence). This CDR3 region has 15 residues. This CDR3 is CASSSTGQGKETQYF. For the CDR3, the DNA is TGTGCCAGCAGCTCAACGGGACAGGGTAAAGAGACCCAGTACTTC.

The chain recombines TRBV4-3 with TRBJ1-2; the D gene is possibly TRBD1 (6 bases). This CDR3 contains 13 residues. Germline values: CDR1 LGHNA, CDR2 YSLEER. V gave up 1 base and J gave up 7 bases, with 10 bases separating them. CDR3 coding DNA: TGCGCCAGCAGCCAAGTACAGGGAACTGGCTACACCTTC. This translates into CASSQVQGTGYTF.

This chain connects TRBV5-6 to TRBJ2-1; 10 positions agree with TRBD1. CDR3 length: 17 amino acids. The germline CDR1 and CDR2 sequences are SGHDT and YYEEEE. Trimming at V came to 4 bases and at J to 6 bases, leaving 13 bases not matched to a gene. The CDR3 coding sequence is TGTGCCAGCAGCCTCGACAGGGGGCGATTGTGGCTCAATGAGCAGTTCTTC. Protein product: CASSLDRGRLWLNEQFF.

Worth noting for this clone: A junction end diverges from the germline sequence, so it may reflect a read error. Other DNA sequences from this sample encode an identical CDR3 as well. The genes are TRBV12-3 or TRBV12-4 and TRBJ1-1; D is perhaps TRBD1 (5 bases). This CDR3 has 13 residues. CDR3 sequence (DNA): TGTGCCAGCAGCAAGGCAGGGAACACTGAGGCTTTCTTT. Translating it yields CASSKAGNTEAFF.

This clone was seen only a few times. One end of the junction varies from germline; a read error may be responsible. This chain links TRBV7-7 with TRBJ2-5, with D hard to call. Germline V gene data show CDR1 as SSHAT and CDR2 as FNYEAQ (reference sequence). The CDR3 is 15 amino acids. DNA of the CDR3: TGTGCTAGCAGCTTAGGTCCCGGGTACCAAGAGACCCAGTACTTC. This gives the protein CASSLGPGYQETQYF.

The chain carries TRBV7-2 and TRBJ1-2; D is possibly TRBD1 (6 bases). Germline V gene sequence: CDR1 SGHTA, CDR2 FQGNSA. The V end lost 2 bases, the J end lost 4 bases, and 17 bases lay between the germline ends. CDR3 length: 16 residues. The CDR3 is CASSLSSRGGGYGYTF. CDR3 sequence (DNA): TGTGCCAGCAGCTTAAGTTCGAGGGGGGGAGGCTATGGCTACACCTTC.

J is TRBJ2-4 and V is TRBV5-6, with 9 bases that match TRBD1. Germline CDR1 and CDR2: SGHDT and YYEEEE. The length of the CDR3 is 13 residues. V dropped 3 bases and J dropped 10; count of bases not matched to a gene: 5. CDR3: CASSSQGQGIQYF. The CDR3 DNA reads TGTGCCAGCAGCTCGCAGGGACAGGGTATTCAGTACTTC.

V usage is TRBV7-2 and J usage is TRBJ2-2; 8 bases map to TRBD1. This CDR3 is 13 amino acids long. CDR1 and CDR2 (germline): SGHTA, FQGNSA. V was pared by 5 bases and J by 7 bases, with 3 bases of the junction left unmatched. CDR3 region: CASSPGTGGELFF. The CDR3 DNA reads TGTGCCAGCAGCCCTGGGACAGGCGGGGAGCTGTTTTTT.

This clone has just one count. The chain recombines TRBV24-1 with TRBJ2-2; TRBD1 is a possible D gene (6 bases). The CDR3 sequence is 15 residues long. Looked up from germline, CDR1 is KGHDR and CDR2 is SFDVKD. V was pared by 6 bases and J by 3 bases, with 13 bases between. CDR3 sequence reads: CATSRLPGDTGELFF. For the CDR3, the DNA is TGTGCCACCAGTCGATTGCCAGGGGACACCGGGGAGCTGTTTTTT.

The chain is built from TRBV3-1 (or the pseudogene TRBV3-2) and TRBJ2-7; the D is unclear. Between the trimmed V and J ends, which lost 1 base and 6 bases, there was a span of 10 bases. Germline lookup yields CDR1 LGHDT and CDR2 YNNKEL (reference sequence). The CDR3 covers 13 residues. The CDR3 reads CASSQALSGEQYF. Written as DNA, the CDR3 is TGTGCCAGCAGCCAAGCTCTCAGTGGCGAGCAGTACTTC.

This clone was counted between two and nine times. The V and J genes are TRBV6-6 and TRBJ1-3, with D possibly being TRBD1 (6 bases). The CDR3 is 14 residues long. Deletions cut 6 bases from V and 3 bases from J, with 12 bases between. CDR1 is MNHNY and CDR2 is SVGAGI in the germline V gene (reference sequence). The CDR3 region has the DNA TGTGCCAGCAGAGCAACAGGGAGTGGAAACACCATATATTTT. It codes for CASRATGSGNTIYF.

The CDR3 DNA reads TGTGCCAGTAGGGGGGGAGATGAAAAACTGTTTTTT. Translated: CASRGGDEKLFF. The J gene is TRBJ1-4, the V gene TRBV19; maybe TRBD1 (5 bases). The germline CDR1 and CDR2 sequences are LNHDA and SQIVND (reference sequence). Trimming pared 6 bases from V and 6 bases from J, leaving 8 bases between. The CDR3 runs to 12 residues.

The chain uses TRBV27 and TRBJ1-1; the match to TRBD1 covers 7 bases. The CDR3 length is 13 residues. V lost 5 bases, J lost 4 bases, and 4 bases stayed unmatched. CDR1 is MNHEY, CDR2 SMNVEV, per germline (reference sequence). In DNA form, the CDR3 reads TGTGCCAGCAGTCTAAACAGGGGCACTGAAGCTTTCTTT. Residues: CASSLNRGTEAFF.

V usage is TRBV2 and J usage is TRBJ2-7; D might be TRBD2 (5 bases). Deletions cut 8 bases from V and 6 bases from J, with 14 bases between. The CDR3 covers 12 residues. Germline V CDR1 and CDR2: SNHLY, FYNNEI. CDR3 amino acids: CASHYSVSEQYF. The DNA of the CDR3 is TGTGCCAGCCATTATAGCGTATCCGAGCAGTACTTC.

V is TRBV29-1 and J is TRBJ2-7, with 10 bases aligning to TRBD1. Per the germline V gene, CDR1 is SQVTM and CDR2 is ANQGSEA. The CDR3 loop spans 13 amino acids. J lost 4 bases, V lost 6 bases, and 6 bases had no gene match. Here the CDR3 reads CSVLTGGGYEQYF. In DNA form, the CDR3 reads TGCAGCGTCCTGACAGGGGGCGGGTACGAGCAGTACTTC.

The CDR3 is CATSDSGTSTYQETQYF. The CDR3, as DNA: TGTGCCACCAGTGACTCCGGGACATCTACGTACCAAGAGACCCAGTACTTC. The chain links TRBV24-1 to TRBJ2-5; tentatively, D is TRBD1 (6 bases). Looked up from germline, CDR1 is KGHDR and CDR2 is SFDVKD. V was pared by 4 bases and J by 0 bases, with 17 bases between. This CDR3 region has 17 residues.

This clone was detected a few times. CDR3 protein: CASSYRQGARTEAFF. Here the CDR3 DNA reads TGTGCCAGCAGCTATCGACAGGGCGCACGCACTGAAGCTTTCTTT. The gene calls are TRBV7-9 and TRBJ1-1, with 7 nucleotides matching TRBD1. After removal of 4 bases from V and 4 bases from J, the junction contained 9 bases not matched to a gene. This CDR3 has 15 residues. Germline V CDR1 and CDR2: SEHNR, FQNEAQ (reference sequence). Full variable domain (outside the CDR3, taken from reference TRBV7-9 and TRBJ1-1): DTGVSQNPRHKITKRGQNVTFRCDPISEHNRLYWYRQTLGQGPEFLTYFQNEAQLEKSRLLSDRFSAERPKGSFSTLEIQRTEQGDSAMYLCASSYRQGARTEAFFGQGTRLTVV.

The chain employs TRBV28 and TRBJ2-1, with 11 bases fitting TRBD2. There are 14 residues in the CDR3. The trim removed 9 bases at V and 9 bases at J, leaving 10 bases unmatched. Germline values: CDR1 MDHEN, CDR2 SYDVKM. CDR3 DNA sequence: TGTGCCAGTCTTACTAGCGGGAGAAGGAGTGAGCAGTTCTTC. It is translated as CASLTSGRRSEQFF.

The chain recombines TRBV7-9 with TRBJ2-3; 10 bases match TRBD1. The CDR3 length is 14 residues. Unmatched junction bases numbered 5, after V lost 5 bases and J lost 6 bases. Germline CDR1 and CDR2: SEHNR and FQNEAQ (reference sequence). The CDR3 is CASSPDRGRDTQYF. In nucleotides, the CDR3 is TGTGCCAGCAGCCCGGACAGGGGGAGGGATACGCAGTATTTT.

The genes are TRBV7-9 and TRBJ1-2; no clear D gene. In germline, CDR1 is SEHNR, CDR2 FQNEAQ (reference sequence). Trimming shortened V by 5 bases and J by 4 bases, and 8 bases separated the two germline ends. CDR3 size: 12 residues. The DNA for the CDR3 is TGTGCCAGCAGCCTGGGCGTCTATGGCTACACCTTC. This codes for CASSLGVYGYTF.

This chain links TRBV5-4 with TRBJ1-1; 8 bases match TRBD1. From germline, CDR1 is SGHNT and CDR2 YYREEE (reference sequence). The J segment lost 4 bases and the V segment lost 2 bases, leaving 4 bases of the junction unmatched. This CDR3 region has 14 residues. CDR3 DNA sequence: TGTGCCAGCAGCTTAAACAGGGGGGGCACTGAAGCTTTCTTT. It encodes CASSLNRGGTEAFF.

A few counts support this clone. This rearrangement joins TRBV3-1 (or the pseudogene TRBV3-2) to TRBJ2-7; 10 nucleotides align to TRBD1. Looked up from germline, CDR1 is LGHDT and CDR2 is YNNKEL (reference sequence). This CDR3 comprises 14 residues. Unmatched junction bases numbered 8, after V lost 5 bases and J lost 7 bases. CDR3: CASSARQGAGEQYF. The CDR3, as DNA: TGTGCCAGCAGCGCCAGACAGGGGGCAGGGGAGCAGTACTTC.

This clone has only a few counts. This chain uses TRBV5-6 with TRBJ2-2; D gene unclear. The V gene lost 4 bases and the J gene lost 13 bases, with 20 bases spanning the gap. Germline loops: CDR1 SGHDT, CDR2 YYEEEE. CDR3 length: 14 amino acids. The DNA of the CDR3 is TGTGCCAGCAGCCAGGATCGCACCACCGGTGGGCTGTTTTTT. Translated: CASSQDRTTGGLFF. Full variable domain (remainder filled in from reference TRBV5-6 and TRBJ2-2): DAGVTQSPTHLIKTRGQQVTLRCSPKSGHDTVSWYQQALGQGPQFIFQYYEEEERQRGNFPDRFSGHQFPNYSSELNVNALLLGDSALYLCASSQDRTTGGLFFGEGSRLTVL.

This clone was counted between two and nine times. The CDR3 region has the DNA TGTGCCAGCAGTTTAAGTGGCAGAATTACCATATATTTT. It encodes CASSLSGRITIYF. This rearrangement joins TRBV27 to TRBJ1-3; D is ambiguous. The CDR3 covers 13 residues. CDR1 MNHEY and CDR2 SMNVEV come from the germline V gene (reference sequence). The V end lost 2 bases, the J end lost 10 bases, and 12 bases lay between the germline ends.

This rearrangement joins TRBV10-3 to TRBJ2-1; 8 bases line up with TRBD2. The CDR3 covers 14 residues. In germline, CDR1 is ENHRY, CDR2 SYGVKD. V shed 7 bases and J 6 bases; nucleotides not matched to a gene: 8. The CDR3: CAIKLTGGGNEQFF. CDR3 DNA sequence: TGTGCCATCAAGCTGACGGGAGGGGGCAATGAGCAGTTCTTC.

A few counts support this clone. This rearrangement joins TRBV6-5 to TRBJ2-5, with 9 bases identical to TRBD1. The CDR3 runs 16 residues. After removal of 2 bases from V and 2 bases from J, the junction contained 6 bases not matched to a gene. The germline CDR1 and CDR2 sequences are MNHEY and SVGAGI. The CDR3 nucleotides are TGTGCCAGCAGTTACCCCTACGGGACAGGGCAAGAGACCCAGTACTTC. Translation: CASSYPYGTGQETQYF.

V gene TRBV6-1 combines with J gene TRBJ2-7; a possible D gene is TRBD2 (5 bases). Per the germline V gene, CDR1 is MNHNS and CDR2 is SASEGT. The V end was cut by 2 bases, the J end by 6 bases, with 8 bases between. This CDR3 is 12 amino acids long. The CDR3, as DNA: TGTGCCAGCAGTGAATGGACTGTCGAGCAGTACTTC. Its protein product is CASSEWTVEQYF.

This clone showed up just once. The rearrangement links TRBV3-1 (or the pseudogene TRBV3-2) to TRBJ2-4, with D possibly matching TRBD2 (5 bases). There are 15 residues in the CDR3. Per germline, CDR1 LGHDT and CDR2 YNNKEL (reference sequence). The germline V and J ends were trimmed by 1 base and 7 bases, with 14 bases remaining between them. The DNA of the CDR3 is TGTGCCAGCAGCCAAGCCTTCCTTTCGGGGAACATTCAGTACTTC. Protein product: CASSQAFLSGNIQYF.

The sample holds a few counts of this clone. The chain employs TRBV28 and TRBJ2-5, with D maybe TRBD2 (5 bases). V was pared by 5 bases and J by 5 bases, with 9 bases between. The CDR3 runs 12 residues. Germline V gene data show CDR1 as MDHEN and CDR2 as SYDVKM. The CDR3 sequence: CASSRGMETQYF. The CDR3 DNA reads TGTGCCAGCAGTCGGGGAATGGAGACCCAGTACTTC.

This clone was recorded only once. This rearrangement joins TRBV5-1 to TRBJ2-7; 8 bases are shared with TRBD2. CDR3 length: 13 amino acids. The trim removed 4 bases at V and 6 bases at J, leaving 6 bases unmatched. Germline loops: CDR1 SGHRS, CDR2 YFSETQ. The CDR3 region is CASSLGLEGEQYF. CDR3 DNA sequence: TGCGCCAGCAGCCTGGGACTAGAGGGCGAGCAGTACTTC.